These T cell receptor beta chains were read from a single sample in a study of shared clonotypes between healthy human individuals. Only in-frame clones appear in the TCRdb table, and some are missing; sequencing was by immunoSEQ multiplex PCR. This repertoire shows 2,500,000 or so clones, 93% found once; its top ten account for 0.35% to 0.45%. Sequenced input: naive CD4+ T cells from PBMCs. The receptors derive from a man aged 18 to 29 in good health. Some clones in this sample may be carry-over from other donors' samples. Both conserved end residues are part of each CDR3. The D gene is left open where the match is weak. For some rows the clone size is stated as once, few or many, or as a class when expanded; others skip it.

cdr3_length d_call clone_size j_call v_call cdr3_aa cdr3_nt
17 NA NA TRBJ2-3 TRBV4-2 CASSQDLGVWLTDTQYF TGTGCCAGCAGCCAAGATCTTGGTGTTTGGCTTACAGATACGCAGTATTTT
14 NA NA TRBJ1-1 TRBV19 CASFGRRGGTEAFF TGTGCCAGTTTCGGACGCCGGGGCGGCACTGAAGCTTTCTTT
17 TRBD1 NA TRBJ2-5 TRBV5-4 CASSNTNYGQGYETQYF TGTGCCAGCAGCAATACTAATTACGGACAGGGGTATGAGACCCAGTACTTC
16 NA NA TRBJ2-7 TRBV15 CATSREAGTVRGEQYF TGTGCCACCAGCAGAGAGGCGGGGACGGTGAGGGGTGAGCAGTACTTC
14 NA NA TRBJ1-5 TRBV30 CAWRGQGGGQPQHF TGTGCCTGGAGGGGTCAGGGAGGAGGGCAGCCCCAGCATTTT
16 NA NA TRBJ2-7 TRBV11-3 CASSLSRPVPSHEQYF TGTGCCAGCAGCTTAAGTCGGCCTGTGCCGTCCCACGAGCAGTACTTC
17 NA NA TRBJ2-1 TRBV7-6 CASSLGIRGRSYNEQFF TGTGCCAGCAGCTTAGGGATCAGGGGTCGCTCCTACAATGAGCAGTTCTTC
14 NA NA TRBJ2-1 TRBV5-1 CASSFSDTYNEQFF TGCGCCAGCAGCTTCTCGGATACCTACAATGAGCAGTTCTTC
14 NA NA TRBJ1-1 TRBV9 CASSVRAGHTEAFF TGTGCCAGCAGCGTAAGGGCAGGGCACACTGAAGCTTTCTTT
14 NA NA TRBJ2-7 TRBV5-5 CASSSVEPAYEQYF TGTGCCAGCAGCTCCGTGGAGCCGGCCTACGAGCAGTACTTC
14 NA NA TRBJ2-6 TRBV18 CASREPSGANVLTF TGTGCCAGCCGAGAACCATCTGGGGCCAACGTCCTGACTTTC
17 TRBD2 NA TRBJ2-1 TRBV4-1 CASSQVDMGLARDEQFF TGCGCCAGCAGCCAAGTTGATATGGGACTAGCTAGGGATGAGCAGTTCTTC
14 TRBD2 once TRBJ2-7 TRBV11-2 CASSLLGGNYEQYF TGTGCCAGCAGCTTATTGGGGGGGAACTACGAGCAGTACTTC
15 NA NA TRBJ2-7 TRBV18 CASSLEADSSYEQYF TGTGCCAGCTCCCTCGAGGCGGACAGTTCCTACGAGCAGTACTTC
15 NA NA TRBJ1-6 TRBV5-1 CASSLVGRVNSPLHF TGCGCCAGCAGCTTGGTGGGGCGAGTAAATTCACCCCTCCACTTT
14 NA NA TRBJ2-1 TRBV2 CASSLRRTTNEQFF TGTGCCAGCAGTCTAAGGCGGACTACAAATGAGCAGTTCTTC
14 TRBD2 NA TRBJ2-1 TRBV27 CASSTLAGDGEQFF TGTGCCAGCAGTACCCTAGCGGGAGATGGTGAGCAGTTCTTC
11 NA NA TRBJ2-2 TRBV28 CASSVPGELFF TGTGCCAGCTCAGTTCCCGGGGAGCTGTTTTTT